This TCR beta chain was identified in a study of molecular identifiers for immune sequencing clone quantification (dated 2018 in TCRdb). For the wider study: For a replicate experiment, RNA from around 20,000 or 100,000 naive CD8 T cells was divided into five aliquots, of which four were sequenced. CD8 T cells were used in a methods study to benchmark molecular-identifier clustering-based TCR repertoire sequencing (MIDCIRS) and TCR RNA copy counting.

Here is what the overall study found, with its caveats: In CMV-specific effector cells, over 99% of molecules were held by clones above 20 RNA copies, whereas under 1% of molecules were held by such clones in naive cells. Naive libraries contained spiked-in Jurkat TCR RNA (around ten copies' worth), which is not part of the donor repertoire. When barcode sub-clustering was not used, chimeric consensus sequences inflated TCR diversity, with chimeras reaching as high as 47%. Even against a background of one million naive CD8 T cells, spiked-in Jurkat TCR RNA amounting to a single cell's worth was reported to be detectable. Modeling indicated approximately 3.1 TCR RNA copies recovered per cell, compared with around 9.8 by digital PCR, which implies a capture efficiency of approximately 29%. The sizes of highly expanded clones could end up underestimated when identical TCR molecules share a barcode.

Libraries of naive CD8 T cells were built from around 20,000 to 990,000 sorted cells, with 10%, 30% or 50% of the purified RNA used. Naive CD8 T cells were FACS-sorted as CD8+CD4-CCR7+CD45RA+ on a BD FACSAria II into RLT Plus buffer. Detection sensitivity was tested by spiking Jurkat RNA equal to over 8 TCR copies' worth into samples containing roughly 18,000-1,000,000 naive CD8 T cells. Enrichment of CD8 T cells was done with RosetteSep CD8+ T Cell Enrichment Cocktail plus Ficoll-Paque, and ACK red cell lysis came afterward. This clonotype came up a few times. The antigen this receptor binds is unknown. Qualities for individual bases were not recorded, and no much larger clone is one base off. V has 5 bases trimmed and J has 4 bases trimmed; junction bases matching no gene number 11. Inclusive of the bounding cysteine and phenylalanine, the CDR3 is 16 residues long. Left in the record is the CDR3 DNA by itself, 48 bases read in frame from the first base. The CDR1 and CDR2 encoded by the germline V gene are SGHAT and FQNNGV.

The library was produced with PCR. Sequenced using an Illumina HiSeq 4000. Bulk TCR libraries were made following a previously described method, with the TCR primers given in Table S5. The Qiagen AllPrep DNA/RNA kit was used to purify total RNA. Before analysis, reads from multiple sequencing runs of the same library were pooled. The authors' pipeline ran thus. Reads were retained only if the reads had an exact TCR constant sequence, and the retained reads were trimmed to 150 nt and grouped according to their 12-nt molecular barcodes. Reads inside each barcode group were sub-clustered using a 15% Levenshtein threshold, and a quality-weighted consensus sequence was constructed for each RNA molecule. Non-functional sequences were excluded, and lower-count sequences lying one edit away from another sequence were also excluded. On the basis of fitting two negative binomial distributions, barcode sub-clusters with fewer than 20% of the maximum read count were discarded. The public reads were quality trimmed at Q25 with fastp and then assembled into clones with MiXCR by TCRdb, keeping productive beta chains. CDR3 protein duplicates are merged, each entry listing the most common genes and DNA. These V and J calls derive from TCRdb rather than the authors' analysis. The sample table contains about 640,000 distinct CDR3 sequences; only one count was recorded for 20% of them. 0.75% to 0.95% of the sample is taken by the ten largest.

Sequenced sample: naive CD8+ T cells from blood, with Jurkat cell RNA spiked in. What this sample's cell subset or site label stands for: FACS-sorted CD8+CD4-CCR7+CD45RA+ naive T cells. The receptor chain draws on TRBV11-2 and TRBJ2-3; 8 bases in the junction line up with TRBD2. This clonotype originated in a human donor in good health. Some libraries in this study had Jurkat cell RNA spiked in. The CDR3 is CASSPGTRWLADTQYF. DNA sequence: TGTGCCAGCAGCCCCGGGACTAGATGGCTCGCAGATACGCAGTATTTT.